A selection of T cell receptor beta chains follows, all from one sample in a study of Ad26.COV2.S vaccination and SARS-CoV-2 variants. Generated by immunoSEQ multiplex PCR, the TCRdb table keeps only in-frame clones and is missing some. The sample lists under 400,000 clones, around nine tenths seen once, with about 3.5% in the top ten. The source was peripheral blood, collected in a trial of Ad26.COV2.S vaccine versus placebo. All receptors come from a person aged 18-60 years who received the Ad26.COV2.S COVID-19 vaccine or a placebo. Both conserved end residues are part of each CDR3. Each record gives: clone size, J gene, V gene, CDR3 protein. For some rows the clone size is stated as once, few or many, or as a class when expanded; others skip it.

- | TRBJ1-4 | TRBV25-1 | CASSSPGVINEKLFF
- | TRBJ1-5 | TRBV4-3 | CASSQAYYSNQPQHF
once | TRBJ2-7 | TRBV21-1 | CASSKGGQPYEQYF
- | TRBJ2-7 | TRBV28 | CASSLAGKLSYEQYF
- | TRBJ2-2 | TRBV11-3 | CASSLVDTGELFF
few | TRBJ2-1 | TRBV27 | CASSFKAGGSEQFF
- | TRBJ1-2 | TRBV12-3/TRBV12-4 | CASSQTTNYGYTF
- | TRBJ2-1 | TRBV6-1 | CASSEAGSRAGRISYNEQFF
- | TRBJ2-5 | TRBV5-1 | CASSLVRKETQYF
- | TRBJ1-6 | TRBV5-4 | CASSTSGTGNSPLHF
- | TRBJ1-2 | TRBV6-5 | CASSNTQDWDYGYTF
- | TRBJ2-6 | TRBV7-6 | CASSLGTGGRSGANVLTF
- | TRBJ1-4 | TRBV19 | CASKGPNNEKLFF
- | TRBJ2-7 | TRBV9 | CASSVSGTSGYEQYF
once | TRBJ2-7 | TRBV6-5 | CASRLVGRYTYEQYF
- | TRBJ1-5 | TRBV6-6 | CASSLLHQPQHF
once | TRBJ2-5 | TRBV7-9 | CASSRLSSSTETQYF
- | TRBJ1-4 | TRBV9 | CASSMTVANEKLFF
once | TRBJ1-1 | TRBV25-1 | CASSECRMGQNTEAFF
- | TRBJ1-2 | TRBV7-9 | CASSSLGRDDGYTF
once | TRBJ1-1 | TRBV4-1 | CASSRSWGSEAFF
few | TRBJ2-7 | TRBV7-2 | CASSLDPIYEQYF
- | TRBJ1-1 | TRBV7-9 | CASRPPSAVNTEAFF
- | TRBJ2-1 | TRBV11-2 | CATRGPRGNEQFF
- | TRBJ2-5 | TRBV5-8 | CASSAGLAEPQETQYF
- | TRBJ2-5 | TRBV6-6 | CASERGETQYF
- | TRBJ2-3 | TRBV14 | CASSQNLGWDTQYF
- | TRBJ2-7 | TRBV4-1 | CASSRQTGYEQYF
- | TRBJ2-5 | TRBV4-2 | CASSQESVGETQYF
- | TRBJ2-7 | TRBV5-1 | CASSSGQTDEQYF
once | TRBJ2-4 | TRBV3-1/TRBV3-2 | CASSPTGSIQYF
once | TRBJ2-2 | TRBV19 | CASSWRARTGELFF
- | TRBJ2-7 | TRBV6-5 | CASSTVVSSYEQYF
- | TRBJ1-2 | TRBV19 | CASSAGAGYGYTF
- | TRBJ2-7 | TRBV2 | CASSEEDLGPYEQYF
- | TRBJ1-2 | TRBV19 | CASSRGDRGGYTF
- | TRBJ1-1 | TRBV7-9 | CASSFRGPGTEAFF
few | TRBJ1-2 | TRBV2 | CASHKNRDLNYGYTF
- | TRBJ2-1 | TRBV6-1 | CASSEVRQGNEQFF
- | TRBJ1-1 | TRBV13 | CASSTRQGMNTEAFF
- | TRBJ2-3 | TRBV27 | CASSLGVSGGSTDTQYF
few | TRBJ2-1 | TRBV7-3 | CASSDRSGGHNEQFF
- | TRBJ1-5 | TRBV5-5 | CASSPGGAGGGNQPQHF
few | TRBJ2-7 | TRBV11-2 | CASSLARGAGGYF
- | TRBJ2-1 | TRBV19 | CASNSIAGGSYNEQFF
- | TRBJ2-7 | TRBV7-8 | CASSQISYEQYF
- | TRBJ1-6 | TRBV7-9 | CASSKVTYNSPLHF
- | TRBJ2-3 | TRBV4-3 | CASSQGQSTDTQYF
- | TRBJ2-7 | TRBV7-9 | CASSFGGLSYEQYF
few | TRBJ1-5 | TRBV19 | CASSTLLGQGVQPQHF
- | TRBJ1-5 | TRBV5-5 | CASSWTISNQPQHF
- | TRBJ2-7 | TRBV19 | CASSPTGHQAYEQYF
few | TRBJ1-3 | TRBV3-1/TRBV3-2 | CASSQYRVGNTIYF
- | TRBJ1-2 | TRBV11-3 | CASTHGDRGSYGYTF
- | TRBJ1-2 | TRBV6-5 | CASGRRQGGYTF